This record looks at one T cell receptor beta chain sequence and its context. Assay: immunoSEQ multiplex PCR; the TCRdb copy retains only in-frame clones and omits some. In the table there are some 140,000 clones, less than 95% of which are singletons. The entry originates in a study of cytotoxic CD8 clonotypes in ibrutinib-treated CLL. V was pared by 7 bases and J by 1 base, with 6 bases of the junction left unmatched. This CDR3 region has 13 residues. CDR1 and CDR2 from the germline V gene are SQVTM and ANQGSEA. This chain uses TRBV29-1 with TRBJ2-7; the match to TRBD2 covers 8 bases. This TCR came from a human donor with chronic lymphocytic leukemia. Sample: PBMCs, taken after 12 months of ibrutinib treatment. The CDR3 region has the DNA TGCAGCGCCCTCGGGGGGGAGTCCTACGAGCAGTACTTC. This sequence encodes CSALGGESYEQYF.